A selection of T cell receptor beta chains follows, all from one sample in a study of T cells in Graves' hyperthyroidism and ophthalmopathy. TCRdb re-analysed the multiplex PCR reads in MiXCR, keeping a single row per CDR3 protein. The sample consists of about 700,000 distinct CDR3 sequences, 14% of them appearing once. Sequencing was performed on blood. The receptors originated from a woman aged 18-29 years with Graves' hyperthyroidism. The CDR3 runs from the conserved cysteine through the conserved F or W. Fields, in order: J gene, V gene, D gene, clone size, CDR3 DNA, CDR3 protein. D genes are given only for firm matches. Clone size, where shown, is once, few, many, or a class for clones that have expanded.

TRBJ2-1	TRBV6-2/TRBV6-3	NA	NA	TGTGCCAGCGGAGCGGCCTCCTACAATGAGCAGTTCTTC	CASGAASYNEQFF
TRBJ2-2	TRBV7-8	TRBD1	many	TGTGCCAGCAGTTCATTCCAGGGGGCGGTCGGGGAGCTGTTTTTT	CASSSFQGAVGELFF
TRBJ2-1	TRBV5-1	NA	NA	TGCGCCAGCGCATCTTACAATGAGCAGTTCTTC	CASASYNEQFF
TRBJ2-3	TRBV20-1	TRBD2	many	TGCAGTGCCGGAGCAGGTGTGGGACTAGATACTGATACGCAGTATTTT	CSAGAGVGLDTDTQYF
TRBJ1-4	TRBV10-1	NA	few	TGCGCCAGCAGTGAGCAGTTGACTAATGAAAAACTGTTTTTT	CASSEQLTNEKLFF
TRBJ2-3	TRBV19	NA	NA	TGTGCCAGTAGTATAGGACCAGGGGATACGCAGTATTTT	CASSIGPGDTQYF
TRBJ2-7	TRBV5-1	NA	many	TGTGCCAGCTCACCGAGACAGAGCTACGAGCAGTACTTC	CASSPRQSYEQYF
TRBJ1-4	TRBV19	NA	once	TGTGCCAGTGGACAAACTCGGGTTAATGAAAAACTGTTTTTT	CASGQTRVNEKLFF
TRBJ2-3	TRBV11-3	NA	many	TGTGCCAGCAGCTACTACAAGCGTGGCCCTAGCACAGATACGCAGTATTTT	CASSYYKRGPSTDTQYF
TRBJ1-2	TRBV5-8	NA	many	TGTGCCAGCAGCAGAACGGGGGGGAAGGGCTACACCTTC	CASSRTGGKGYTF